These 12 T cell receptor beta chains were all obtained from the same sample, sequenced in a study of early T cells in non-severe SARS-CoV-2 infection. From the 5' RACE reads, TCRdb called clonotypes with MiXCR, one entry per CDR3 protein. Among around 62,000 distinct CDR3 sequences listed, 4.9% were seen once. Sequenced input: whole blood. These TCRs come from an adult who was a healthcare worker with PCR-confirmed SARS-CoV-2 infection or an uninfected control (not recorded which).

This clonotype occurred a few times. The genes are TRBV20-1 and TRBJ2-1; 12 bases line up with TRBD1. Germline CDR1 is DFQATT and CDR2 is SNEGSKA (reference sequence). V shed 6 bases, J shed 15 bases, and the junction held 24 bases outside the gene matches. The CDR3 runs 17 residues. The CDR3 protein is CSAGTSGLGDRGQGPFF. CDR3 nucleotide sequence: TGCAGTGCAGGCACCTCGGGATTGGGGGACAGGGGGCAGGGGCCGTTCTTC.

This clonotype was observed many times. The V gene is TRBV20-1, the J gene TRBJ1-1; D is possibly TRBD1 (6 bases). This CDR3 is built from 13 residues. Trimming removed 6 bases at V and 4 bases at J, with 15 bases between. Germline assignment: CDR1 DFQATT and CDR2 SNEGSKA (reference sequence). CDR3 DNA sequence: TGCAGTGCCCAAGGGGGGCCTTCCACTGAAGCTTTCTTT. Its protein product is CSAQGGPSTEAFF.

This clonotype has at least ten counts. This sequence joins TRBV20-1 and TRBJ1-5; the D is unclear. Germline-derived CDR1 and CDR2 are DFQATT and SNEGSKA (reference sequence). The CDR3 consists of 13 residues. The V and J ends lost 6 bases and 1 base respectively, with 10 bases between them. The CDR3 loop reads CSAIGPSNQPQHF. The CDR3 region has the DNA TGCAGTGCCATTGGACCGAGCAATCAGCCCCAGCATTTT.

The table lists this clonotype with many counts. V is TRBV13 and J is TRBJ2-5; TRBD2 agrees at 7 bases. CDR1 and CDR2 (germline): PRHDT, FYEKMQ (reference sequence). The trim removed 2 bases at V and 3 bases at J, leaving 15 bases unmatched. The CDR3 is 18 residues long. The CDR3 DNA reads TGTGCCAGCAGCTTAAACCCCACCGGAGTAGCGGGCAAAGAGACCCAGTACTTC. Amino acid sequence: CASSLNPTGVAGKETQYF.

This clonotype was picked up many times. This chain joins TRBV7-9 and TRBJ2-2; D ambiguous. Trimming pared 11 bases from V and 4 bases from J, leaving 17 bases between. The CDR3 extends over 14 amino acids. CDR1 and CDR2 from the germline V gene are SEHNR and FQNEAQ (reference sequence). The CDR3 DNA sequence: TGTGCCGCCGTCCGAGACACGGGCACCGGGGAGCTGTTTTTT. Amino acid sequence: CAAVRDTGTGELFF.

This chain connects TRBV2 to TRBJ1-2, with D perhaps matching TRBD1 (5 bases). CDR1 and CDR2 (germline): SNHLY, FYNNEI. V lost 7 bases and J 5 bases, leaving 14 bases between the germline ends. The CDR3 covers 13 residues. The CDR3 reads CASTIDRQYGYTF. The CDR3 DNA sequence: TGTGCCAGCACAATCGACAGACAATATGGCTACACCTTC.

This clonotype was counted a few times. The V gene is TRBV5-5, the J gene TRBJ2-1, with D possibly being TRBD1 (6 bases). V lost 0 bases and J lost 2, with 9 bases in between. Germline V gene data show CDR1 as SGHKS and CDR2 as YYEKEE (reference sequence). This CDR3 comprises 15 residues. Here the CDR3 DNA reads TGTGCCAGCAGCTTGGGTGGGGGCGCCTACAATGAGCAGTTCTTC. It specifies CASSLGGGAYNEQFF.

This clonotype has a handful of counts. This chain connects TRBV19 to TRBJ2-1; TRBD2 agrees at 7 bases. CDR1 and CDR2 from the germline V gene are LNHDA and SQIVND (reference sequence). This CDR3 comprises 14 residues. J was trimmed by 8 bases and V by 3 bases; bases with no gene match: 7. The CDR3 here is CASSIQAGTDEQFF. Here the CDR3 DNA reads TGTGCCAGTAGTATCCAAGCGGGGACGGATGAGCAGTTCTTC.

This clonotype was counted many times. The genes are TRBV6-2 or TRBV6-3 and TRBJ2-5, with D possibly matching TRBD1 (5 bases). Germline V gives CDR1 MNHEY, CDR2 SVGEGT. Trimming took off 4 bases at V and 2 bases at J, with 5 bases between the two ends. This CDR3 has 12 amino acids. This CDR3 reads CASSWTQETQYF. The CDR3 DNA is TGTGCCAGCAGTTGGACACAAGAGACCCAGTACTTC.

This clonotype has just a few counts. The CDR3 protein is CASTNREGGGTEAFF. The CDR3 region has the DNA TGTGCCAGCACCAACCGCGAGGGCGGGGGAACTGAAGCTTTCTTT. This rearrangement joins TRBV6-2 or TRBV6-3 to TRBJ1-1; possible D gene TRBD1, 5 bases. Trimming cost V 7 bases and J 5 bases, with 20 bases left between them. The germline gives CDR1 MNHEY, CDR2 SVGEGT. CDR3 length: 15 residues.

This clonotype was seen a handful of times. The chain has TRBV5-1 and TRBJ1-6, with 8 bases matching TRBD1. CDR3 size: 16 residues. The ends lost 4 bases at V and 9 bases at J; junction bases unmatched: 12. Per germline, CDR1 SGHRS and CDR2 YFSETQ. This chain's CDR3 is CASSLAGTGPISPLHF. In DNA, the CDR3 is TGCGCCAGCAGCCTCGCCGGGACAGGCCCGATTTCACCCCTCCACTTT.

This clonotype was seen ten or more times. The V and J genes are TRBV29-1 and TRBJ2-3; a weak D match, TRBD2 (6 bases). Deletions cut 3 bases from V and 6 bases from J, with 10 bases between. This CDR3 spans 12 amino acids. Per the germline V gene, CDR1 is SQVTM and CDR2 is ANQGSEA. CDR3 sequence (DNA): TGCAGCGTTGAGCGGGATAGGGATACGCAGTATTTT. It codes for CSVERDRDTQYF.